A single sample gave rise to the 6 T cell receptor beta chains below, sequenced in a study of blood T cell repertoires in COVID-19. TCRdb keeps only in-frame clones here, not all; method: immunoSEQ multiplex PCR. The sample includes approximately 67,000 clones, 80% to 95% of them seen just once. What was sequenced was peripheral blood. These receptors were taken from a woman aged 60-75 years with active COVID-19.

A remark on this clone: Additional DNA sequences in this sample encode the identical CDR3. The CDR3, as DNA: TGTGCCACCAGTGATTTGGGGACAGGGACAGATACGCAGTATTTT. It is translated as CATSDLGTGTDTQYF. The chain combines TRBV24-1 with TRBJ2-3; 9 bases line up with TRBD1. The ends lost 0 bases at V and 3 bases at J; junction bases unmatched: 0. Germline CDR1 KGHDR, CDR2 SFDVKD. This CDR3 is 15 amino acids long.

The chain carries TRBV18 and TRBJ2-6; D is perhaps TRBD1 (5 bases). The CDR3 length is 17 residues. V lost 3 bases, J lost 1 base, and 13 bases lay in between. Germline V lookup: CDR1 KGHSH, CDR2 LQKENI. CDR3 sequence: CASSPPRQFSGANVLTF. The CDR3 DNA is TGTGCCAGCTCACCCCCTAGACAGTTTTCTGGGGCCAACGTCCTGACTTTC.

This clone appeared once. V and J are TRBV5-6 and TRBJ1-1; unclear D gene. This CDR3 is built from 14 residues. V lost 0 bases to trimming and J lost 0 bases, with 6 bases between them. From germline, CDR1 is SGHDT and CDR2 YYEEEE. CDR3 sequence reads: CASSLGGMNTEAFF. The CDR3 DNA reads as TGTGCCAGCAGCTTGGGAGGGATGAACACTGAAGCTTTCTTT.

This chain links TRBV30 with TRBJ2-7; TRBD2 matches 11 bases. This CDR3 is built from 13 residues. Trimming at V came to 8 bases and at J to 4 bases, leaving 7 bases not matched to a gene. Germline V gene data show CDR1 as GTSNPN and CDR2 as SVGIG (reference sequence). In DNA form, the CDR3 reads TGTGCCCTCGGGACTAGCGGACGGTACGAGCAGTACTTC. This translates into CALGTSGRYEQYF.

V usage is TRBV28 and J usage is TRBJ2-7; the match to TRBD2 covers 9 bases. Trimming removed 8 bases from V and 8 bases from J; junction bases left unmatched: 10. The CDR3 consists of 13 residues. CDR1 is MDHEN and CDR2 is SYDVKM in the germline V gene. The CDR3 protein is CASLSGSLGKQYF. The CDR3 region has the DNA TGTGCCAGCCTTAGCGGGAGTTTAGGAAAGCAGTACTTC.

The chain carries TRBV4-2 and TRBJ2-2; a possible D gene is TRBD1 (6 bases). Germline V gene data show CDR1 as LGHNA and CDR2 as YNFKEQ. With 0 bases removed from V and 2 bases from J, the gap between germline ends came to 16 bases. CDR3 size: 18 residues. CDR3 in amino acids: CASSQDPTGTLNTGELFF. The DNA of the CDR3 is TGTGCCAGCAGCCAAGATCCTACCGGGACACTTAACACCGGGGAGCTGTTTTTT.